This TCR beta chain was retrieved from a study of cytomegalovirus exposure and HLA in healthy donors. Study at large: T cells numbering about 180 million yielded approximately 100 million unique TCR beta sequences in an earlier analysis.

13 Jbeta primers and 60 Vbeta primers were used for the PCR. TCRdb keeps only in-frame clones here, not all; method: immunoSEQ multiplex PCR. This sample has under 200,000 clones, with approximately 80% found just once. Regarding the study as a whole: It is likely that the observed cluster of highly shared sequence variants was a sequencing artifact. Further analysis, carried out later, found HLA-associated TCR beta chains more clonally expanded than equally common other chains.

This clone was seen more than once but under ten times. Its antigen is not known. Each of the donors was a healthy bone marrow donor. This CDR3 contains 11 residues. Deletions cut 7 bases from V and 4 bases from J, with 8 bases between. In germline, CDR1 is SQVTM, CDR2 ANQGSEA. The clonotype comes from a woman aged 25 to 45 in good health and CMV-seropositive. The chain recombines TRBV29-1 with TRBJ1-3; D gene uncertain. The sequenced material came from PBMCs. The CDR3 nucleotides are TGCAGCGGCCATCAGGGAAACACCATATATTTT. Residues: CSGHQGNTIYF. Together with reference TRBV29-1 and TRBJ1-3, the CDR3 gives the full variable domain: SAVISQKPSRDICQRGTSLTIQCQVDSQVTMMFWYRQQPGQSLTLIATANQGSEATYESGFVIDKFPISRPNLTFSTLTVSNMSPEDSSIYLCSGHQGNTIYFGEGSWLTVV.